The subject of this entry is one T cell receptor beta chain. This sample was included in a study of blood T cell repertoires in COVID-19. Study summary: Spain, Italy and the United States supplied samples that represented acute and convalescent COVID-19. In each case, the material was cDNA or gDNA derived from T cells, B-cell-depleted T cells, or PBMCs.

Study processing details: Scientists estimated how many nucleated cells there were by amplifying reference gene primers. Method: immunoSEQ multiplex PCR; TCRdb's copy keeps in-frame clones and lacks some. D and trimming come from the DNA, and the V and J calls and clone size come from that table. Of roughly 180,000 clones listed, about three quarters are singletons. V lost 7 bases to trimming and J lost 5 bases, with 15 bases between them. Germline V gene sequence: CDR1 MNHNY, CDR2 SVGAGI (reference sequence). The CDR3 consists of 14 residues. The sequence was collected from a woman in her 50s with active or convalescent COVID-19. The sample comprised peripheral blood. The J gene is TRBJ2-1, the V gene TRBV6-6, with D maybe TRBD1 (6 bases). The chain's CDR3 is CASNEQGVHNEQFF. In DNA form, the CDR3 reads TGTGCCAGCAATGAACAGGGAGTACACAATGAGCAGTTCTTC.